A selection of T cell receptor beta chains follows, all from one sample in a study of cytomegalovirus exposure and HLA in healthy donors. This table comes from immunoSEQ multiplex PCR, and its TCRdb copy is limited to in-frame clones, with some not included. Found here are about 140,000 clones, approximately 61% of them singletons; the top ten hold 1.5% to 2%. Sequencing was carried out using PBMCs. The receptor set was obtained from a human donor in good health. The CDR3 runs from the conserved cysteine through the conserved F or W. D genes are given only for firm matches. A row's size may be missing; if present it is once, few, many or a size class.

j_call: TRBJ2-3; d_call: TRBD2; v_call: TRBV5-8; clone_size: NA; cdr3_aa: CASSTGLAGTTDTQYF; cdr3_nt: TGTGCCAGCAGCACCGGACTAGCGGGGACCACAGATACGCAGTATTTT
j_call: TRBJ2-7; d_call: TRBD2; v_call: TRBV5-4; clone_size: NA; cdr3_aa: CASSKGLASEEQYF; cdr3_nt: TGTGCCAGCAGCAAGGGACTAGCGTCGGAAGAGCAGTACTTC
j_call: TRBJ1-5; d_call: NA; v_call: TRBV19; clone_size: NA; cdr3_aa: CASSTSGNQPQHF; cdr3_nt: TGTGCCAGTAGTACCTCGGGCAATCAGCCCCAGCATTTT
j_call: TRBJ2-3; d_call: TRBD1; v_call: TRBV27; clone_size: NA; cdr3_aa: CASTDRGLTTDTQYF; cdr3_nt: TGTGCCAGTACCGACAGGGGGCTAACCACAGATACGCAGTATTTT
j_call: TRBJ2-3; d_call: NA; v_call: TRBV10-3; clone_size: NA; cdr3_aa: CAITQQGGSTDTQYF; cdr3_nt: TGTGCCATCACACAACAGGGTGGGAGCACAGATACGCAGTATTTT
j_call: TRBJ2-2; d_call: NA; v_call: TRBV9; clone_size: NA; cdr3_aa: CASSVSLAPTGTGELFF; cdr3_nt: TGTGCCAGCAGCGTAAGCTTGGCACCCACGGGCACCGGGGAGCTGTTTTTT
j_call: TRBJ1-3; d_call: NA; v_call: TRBV18; clone_size: NA; cdr3_aa: CASSPRIGGLSGNTIYF; cdr3_nt: TGTGCCAGCTCACCACGGATTGGCGGACTCTCTGGAAACACCATATATTTT
j_call: TRBJ2-7; d_call: TRBD1; v_call: TRBV28; clone_size: NA; cdr3_aa: CASSLPRTGEEQYF; cdr3_nt: TGTGCCAGCAGTCTCCCCCGGACAGGGGAAGAGCAGTACTTC
j_call: TRBJ1-4; d_call: TRBD1; v_call: TRBV7-9; clone_size: few; cdr3_aa: CASSLNSGTGGEKLFF; cdr3_nt: TGTGCCAGCAGCCTTAACTCCGGGACAGGGGGTGAAAAACTGTTTTTT
j_call: TRBJ2-7; d_call: TRBD1; v_call: TRBV5-8; clone_size: NA; cdr3_aa: CATKSRDRALYEQYF; cdr3_nt: TGTGCCACCAAAAGCCGGGACAGGGCCCTTTACGAGCAGTACTTC
j_call: TRBJ2-4; d_call: NA; v_call: TRBV18; clone_size: NA; cdr3_aa: CASSPQGRTKNIQYF; cdr3_nt: TGTGCCAGCTCACCCCAGGGAAGGACCAAAAACATTCAGTACTTC
j_call: TRBJ2-3; d_call: NA; v_call: TRBV7-9; clone_size: NA; cdr3_aa: CASSPVRASGADTQYF; cdr3_nt: TGTGCCAGCAGCCCCGTGCGGGCCTCGGGGGCAGATACGCAGTATTTT
j_call: TRBJ2-1; d_call: NA; v_call: TRBV21-1; clone_size: NA; cdr3_aa: CASLAGGRNEQFF; cdr3_nt: TGTGCCAGCCTAGCGGGAGGCCGTAATGAGCAGTTCTTC
j_call: TRBJ2-3; d_call: NA; v_call: TRBV11-2; clone_size: few; cdr3_aa: CASSLVGSGRTDTQYF; cdr3_nt: TGTGCCAGCAGCTTAGTGGGTAGCGGACGCACAGATACGCAGTATTTT
j_call: TRBJ2-2; d_call: NA; v_call: TRBV11-3; clone_size: NA; cdr3_aa: CASSQTNGNGELFF; cdr3_nt: TGTGCCAGCAGCCAAACCAACGGGAACGGGGAGCTGTTTTTT
j_call: TRBJ1-5; d_call: TRBD1; v_call: TRBV18; clone_size: NA; cdr3_aa: CASSPDRGDSNQPQHF; cdr3_nt: TGTGCCAGCTCACCCGACAGGGGCGATAGCAATCAGCCCCAGCATTTT
j_call: TRBJ2-7; d_call: NA; v_call: TRBV2; clone_size: NA; cdr3_aa: CASISLQDWYEQYF; cdr3_nt: TGTGCCAGCATCTCCCTACAGGATTGGTACGAGCAGTACTTC
j_call: TRBJ1-5; d_call: NA; v_call: TRBV27; clone_size: few; cdr3_aa: CASSPRVGHQPQHF; cdr3_nt: TGTGCCAGCAGTCCCCGGGTTGGTCATCAGCCCCAGCATTTT
j_call: TRBJ1-2; d_call: TRBD1; v_call: TRBV29-1; clone_size: NA; cdr3_aa: CSGLDRGNYGYTF; cdr3_nt: TGCAGCGGATTGGACAGGGGGAACTATGGCTACACCTTC
j_call: TRBJ2-7; d_call: NA; v_call: TRBV19; clone_size: NA; cdr3_aa: CASSIDWSSSYEQYF; cdr3_nt: TGTGCCAGTAGTATTGACTGGAGTAGCTCCTACGAGCAGTACTTC
j_call: TRBJ2-7; d_call: NA; v_call: TRBV19; clone_size: NA; cdr3_aa: CASSIEDSYEQYF; cdr3_nt: TGTGCCAGTAGTATAGAAGACAGCTACGAGCAGTACTTC
j_call: TRBJ2-1; d_call: NA; v_call: TRBV18; clone_size: NA; cdr3_aa: CASSPSYNEQFF; cdr3_nt: TGTGCCAGCTCACCTAGTTACAATGAGCAGTTCTTC
j_call: TRBJ2-1; d_call: NA; v_call: TRBV19; clone_size: NA; cdr3_aa: CASSIRPETYNEQFF; cdr3_nt: TGTGCCAGTAGTATCAGACCGGAGACGTACAATGAGCAGTTCTTC
j_call: TRBJ2-5; d_call: TRBD1; v_call: TRBV7-9; clone_size: few; cdr3_aa: CASSLQGGDETQYF; cdr3_nt: TGTGCCAGCAGCTTACAAGGGGGCGATGAGACCCAGTACTTC
j_call: TRBJ2-6; d_call: NA; v_call: TRBV7-8; clone_size: NA; cdr3_aa: CASSLQPPRVAGANVLTF; cdr3_nt: TGTGCCAGCAGCTTACAACCCCCCCGGGTAGCTGGGGCCAACGTCCTGACTTTC
j_call: TRBJ1-1; d_call: NA; v_call: TRBV7-6; clone_size: NA; cdr3_aa: CASSLSPQVNTEAFF; cdr3_nt: TGTGCCAGCAGCTTATCCCCACAGGTGAACACTGAAGCTTTCTTT
j_call: TRBJ1-5; d_call: NA; v_call: TRBV19; clone_size: NA; cdr3_aa: CASTSMVGQGQPQHF; cdr3_nt: TGTGCCAGTACCTCGATGGTAGGGCAGGGTCAGCCCCAGCATTTT
j_call: TRBJ2-3; d_call: NA; v_call: TRBV12-5; clone_size: NA; cdr3_aa: CASGLVAFGGRTPDTQYF; cdr3_nt: TGTGCTAGTGGTTTGGTCGCTTTTGGTGGGAGAACCCCAGATACGCAGTATTTT
j_call: TRBJ2-3; d_call: TRBD2; v_call: TRBV10-3; clone_size: NA; cdr3_aa: CATQGTSGTPSTDTQYF; cdr3_nt: TGTGCCACCCAAGGGACTAGCGGAACTCCTAGCACAGATACGCAGTATTTT